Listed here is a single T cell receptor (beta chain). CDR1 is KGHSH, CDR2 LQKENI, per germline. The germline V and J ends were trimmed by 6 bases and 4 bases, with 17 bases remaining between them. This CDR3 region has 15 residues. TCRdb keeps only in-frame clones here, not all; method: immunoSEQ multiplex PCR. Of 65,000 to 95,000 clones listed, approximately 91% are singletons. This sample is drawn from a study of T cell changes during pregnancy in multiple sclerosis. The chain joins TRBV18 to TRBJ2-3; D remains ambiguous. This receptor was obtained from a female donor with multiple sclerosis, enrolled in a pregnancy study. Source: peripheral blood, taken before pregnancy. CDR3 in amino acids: CASSSSSNSPDTQYF. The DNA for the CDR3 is TGTGCCAGCTCCTCGAGCTCCAATTCCCCAGATACGCAGTATTTT. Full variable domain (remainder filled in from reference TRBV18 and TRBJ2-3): NAGVMQNPRHLVRRRGQEARLRCSPMKGHSHVYWYRQLPEEGLKFMVYLQKENIIDESGMPKERFSAEFPKEGPSILRIQQVVRGDSAAYFCASSSSSNSPDTQYFGPGTRLTVL.